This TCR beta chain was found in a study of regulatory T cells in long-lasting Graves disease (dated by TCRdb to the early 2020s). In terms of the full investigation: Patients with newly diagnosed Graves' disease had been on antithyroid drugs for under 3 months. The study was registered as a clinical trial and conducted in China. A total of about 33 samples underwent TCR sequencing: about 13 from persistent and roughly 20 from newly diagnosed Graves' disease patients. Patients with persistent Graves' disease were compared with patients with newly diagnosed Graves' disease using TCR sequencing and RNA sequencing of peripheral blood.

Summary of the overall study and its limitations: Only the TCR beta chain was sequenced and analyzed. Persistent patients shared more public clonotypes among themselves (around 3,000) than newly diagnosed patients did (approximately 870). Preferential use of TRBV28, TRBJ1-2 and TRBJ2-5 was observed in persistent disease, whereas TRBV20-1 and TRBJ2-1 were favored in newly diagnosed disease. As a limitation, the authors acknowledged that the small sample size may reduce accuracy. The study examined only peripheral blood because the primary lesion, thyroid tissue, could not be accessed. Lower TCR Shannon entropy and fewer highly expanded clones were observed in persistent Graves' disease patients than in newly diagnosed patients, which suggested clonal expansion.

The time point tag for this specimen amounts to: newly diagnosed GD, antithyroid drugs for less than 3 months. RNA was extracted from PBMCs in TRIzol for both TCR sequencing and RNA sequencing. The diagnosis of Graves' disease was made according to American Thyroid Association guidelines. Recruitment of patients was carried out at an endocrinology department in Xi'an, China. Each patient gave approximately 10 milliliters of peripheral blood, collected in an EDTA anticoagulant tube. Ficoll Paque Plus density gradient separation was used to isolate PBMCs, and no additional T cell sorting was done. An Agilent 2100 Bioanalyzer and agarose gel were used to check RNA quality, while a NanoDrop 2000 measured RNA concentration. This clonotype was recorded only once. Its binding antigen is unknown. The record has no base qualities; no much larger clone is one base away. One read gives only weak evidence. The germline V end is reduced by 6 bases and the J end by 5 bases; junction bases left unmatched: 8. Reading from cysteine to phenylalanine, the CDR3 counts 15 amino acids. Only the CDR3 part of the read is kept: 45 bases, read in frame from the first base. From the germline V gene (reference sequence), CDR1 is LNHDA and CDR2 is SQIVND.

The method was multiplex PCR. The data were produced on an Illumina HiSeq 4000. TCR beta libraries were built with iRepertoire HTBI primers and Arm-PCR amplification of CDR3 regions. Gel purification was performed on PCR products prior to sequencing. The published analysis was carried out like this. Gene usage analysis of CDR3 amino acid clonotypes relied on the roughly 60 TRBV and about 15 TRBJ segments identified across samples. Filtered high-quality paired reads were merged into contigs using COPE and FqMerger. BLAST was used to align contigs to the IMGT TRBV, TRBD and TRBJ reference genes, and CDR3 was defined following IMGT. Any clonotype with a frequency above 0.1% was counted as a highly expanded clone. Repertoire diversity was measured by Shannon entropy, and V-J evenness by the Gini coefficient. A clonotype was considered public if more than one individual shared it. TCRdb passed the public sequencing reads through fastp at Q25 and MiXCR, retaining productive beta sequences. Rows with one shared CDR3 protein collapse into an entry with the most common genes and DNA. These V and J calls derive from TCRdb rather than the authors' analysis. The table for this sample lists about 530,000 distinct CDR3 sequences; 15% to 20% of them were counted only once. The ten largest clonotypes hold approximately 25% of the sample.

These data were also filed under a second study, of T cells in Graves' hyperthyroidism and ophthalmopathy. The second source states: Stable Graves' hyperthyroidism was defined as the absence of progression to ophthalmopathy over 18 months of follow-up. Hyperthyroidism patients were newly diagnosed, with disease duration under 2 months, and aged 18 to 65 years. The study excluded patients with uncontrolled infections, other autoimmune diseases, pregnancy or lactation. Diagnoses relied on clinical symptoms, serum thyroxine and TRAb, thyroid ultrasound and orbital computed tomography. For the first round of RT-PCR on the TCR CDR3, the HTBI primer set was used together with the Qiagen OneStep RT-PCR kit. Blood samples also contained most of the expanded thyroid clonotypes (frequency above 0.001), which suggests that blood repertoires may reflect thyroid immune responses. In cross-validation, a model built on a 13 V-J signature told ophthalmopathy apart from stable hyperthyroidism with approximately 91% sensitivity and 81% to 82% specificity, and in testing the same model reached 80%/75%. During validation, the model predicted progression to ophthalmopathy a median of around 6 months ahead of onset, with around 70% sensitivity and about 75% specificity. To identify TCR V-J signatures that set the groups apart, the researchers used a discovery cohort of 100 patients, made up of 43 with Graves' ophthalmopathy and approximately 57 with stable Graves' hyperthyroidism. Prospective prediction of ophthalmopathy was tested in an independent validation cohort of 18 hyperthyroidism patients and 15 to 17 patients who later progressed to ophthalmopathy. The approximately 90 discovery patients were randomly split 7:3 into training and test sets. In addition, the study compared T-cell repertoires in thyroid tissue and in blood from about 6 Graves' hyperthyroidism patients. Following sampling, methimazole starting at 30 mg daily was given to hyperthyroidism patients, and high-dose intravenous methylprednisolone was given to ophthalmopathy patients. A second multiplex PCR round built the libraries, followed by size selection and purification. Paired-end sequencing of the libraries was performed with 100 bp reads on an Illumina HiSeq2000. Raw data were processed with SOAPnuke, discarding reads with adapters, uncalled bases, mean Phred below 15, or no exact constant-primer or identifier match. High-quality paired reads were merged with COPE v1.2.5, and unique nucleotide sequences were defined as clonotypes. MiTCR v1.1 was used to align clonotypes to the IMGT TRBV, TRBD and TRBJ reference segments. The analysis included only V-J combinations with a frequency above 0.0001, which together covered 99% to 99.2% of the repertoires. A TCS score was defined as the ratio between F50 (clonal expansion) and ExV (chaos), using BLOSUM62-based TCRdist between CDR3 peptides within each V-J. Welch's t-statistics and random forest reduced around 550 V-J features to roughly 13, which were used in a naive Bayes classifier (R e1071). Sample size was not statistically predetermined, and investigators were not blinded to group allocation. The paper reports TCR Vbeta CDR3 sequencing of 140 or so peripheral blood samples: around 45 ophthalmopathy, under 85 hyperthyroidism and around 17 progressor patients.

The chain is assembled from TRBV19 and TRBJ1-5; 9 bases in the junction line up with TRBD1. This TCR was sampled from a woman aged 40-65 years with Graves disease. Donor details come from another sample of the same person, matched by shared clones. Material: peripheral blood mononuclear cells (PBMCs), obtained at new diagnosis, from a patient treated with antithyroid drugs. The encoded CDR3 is CASRTGGEWDQPQHF. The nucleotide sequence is TGTGCCAGTAGAACAGGGGGCGAATGGGATCAGCCCCAGCATTTT.